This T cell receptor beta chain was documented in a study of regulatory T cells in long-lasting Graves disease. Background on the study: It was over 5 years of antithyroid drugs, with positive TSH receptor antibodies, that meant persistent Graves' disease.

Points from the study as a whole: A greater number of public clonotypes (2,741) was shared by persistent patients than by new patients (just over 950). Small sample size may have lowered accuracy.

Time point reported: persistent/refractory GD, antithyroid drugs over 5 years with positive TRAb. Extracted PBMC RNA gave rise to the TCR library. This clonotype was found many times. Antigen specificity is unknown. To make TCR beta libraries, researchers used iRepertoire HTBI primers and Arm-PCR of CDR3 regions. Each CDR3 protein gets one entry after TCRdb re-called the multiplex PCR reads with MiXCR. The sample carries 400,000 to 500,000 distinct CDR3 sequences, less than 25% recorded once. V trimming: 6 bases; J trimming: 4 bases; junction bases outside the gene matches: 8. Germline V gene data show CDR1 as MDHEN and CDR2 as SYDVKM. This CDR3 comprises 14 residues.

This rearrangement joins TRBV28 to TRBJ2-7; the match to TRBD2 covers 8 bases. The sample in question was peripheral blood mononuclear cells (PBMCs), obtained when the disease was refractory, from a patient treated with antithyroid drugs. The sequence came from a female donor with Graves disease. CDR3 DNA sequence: TGTGCCAGCAGCGGGGGGGTGAATAGGTACGAGCAGTACTTC. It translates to CASSGGVNRYEQYF.